This TCR beta chain was retrieved from a study of T cell responses to AZD1222 COVID-19 vaccine (dated by TCRdb to the early 2020s). About the study as a whole: AZD1222 recipients with second doses at about 4 weeks or about 12 weeks were pooled, because spike-specific TCR depth and breadth did not differ between schedules. A total of 240 or so trial participants underwent TCR sequencing, of whom roughly 210 had received two doses of AZD1222 and about 25 had received two doses of the MenACWY control vaccine. Trial participants were enrolled by age into 18-55, 56-69 and 70-plus year subgroups, with about 150, 28 and 57 TCR-sequenced participants respectively.

The sample's time point, from its label and the paper: baseline before first vaccination. Vaccinee samples were obtained from the UK trials COV001 and COV002, which included a single-blind randomized controlled phase 2/3 trial of AZD1222 (ChAdOx1 nCoV-19) in healthy adults. For TCRbeta chain sequencing, PBMC samples were collected from trial participants at day 0 and at day 28 after the second dose. Findings and caveats that apply to the study as a whole: After two AZD1222 doses, both the breadth and the depth of spike-specific TCRs were significantly higher than at day 0 and than in MenACWY recipients. Participants were mostly white British and included more females than males, and it was suggested by the authors that clonal diversity may have been underestimated. Conclusions about previously exposed vaccinees are limited because only five or six AZD1222 recipients were SARS-CoV-2 seropositive at baseline. Because no samples from the day 14 peak response were available, repertoires could be characterized only after the peak T cell response. In the small 56-69-year group, the increase in depth fell short of significance, most likely because of low power. The whole spike protein was spanned by vaccine-associated CD4 TCRs, and dominant responses were seen in regions 160-218 and 743-854. Reportedly, close to half of the unique spike-specific TCRs recognized epitopes lying outside the regions that are mutated in the B.1.351 and B.1.1.7 variants.

The germline V gene yields WSHSY for CDR1 and SAAADI for CDR2. The CDR3 runs 14 residues from the cysteine to the phenylalanine. Here the CDR3 DNA is all that survives: 42 bases in frame from base 1. The junction shows trimming of 4 bases on V and 1 base on J, and the gene matches do not reach 3 bases of it. The CDR3 regions of human TCRbeta chains were analyzed by immunosequencing. In the authors' own workflow: TCRs in the repertoires were matched against a reference library of SARS-CoV-2-specific TCRs that had been generated with the MIRA antigen-specificity platform. Breadth meant the fraction of unique TCRs that were SARS-CoV-2-associated, whereas depth meant the fraction of total T cells that were SARS-CoV-2-associated. Using the MIRA data, each spike-specific TCR was mapped to the spike region that the TCR reacts to and placed in a CD4 or CD8 class. Log10-transformed breadth and depth values were compared by one-way ANOVA with Sidak's multiple comparisons tests. TCRdb provides this immuneACCESS table in a form limited to in-frame rearrangements. Some clones are lacking; in checked studies, under half of them reflect an unresolved V gene, and why the rest are absent is not known. V and J calls plus clone size are reproduced from that table; the DNA served to infer D and trimming. In this sample the table shows roughly 120,000 clones, roughly 87% of which occur a single time. Approximately 5.2% of the sample is held by the ten biggest clonotypes.

This clone was counted once. Its antigen remains undetermined. Base qualities are not at hand, and no much larger clone is one base apart. Sequenced material: peripheral blood, taken on day 0 of AZD1222 vaccination. The receptor was derived from an adult in good health. This receptor chain uses TRBV10-2 and TRBJ1-1; TRBD1 matches 7 bases in the middle. The DNA sequence follows: TGCGCCAGCAGTGTGCAGGGGGGGAACACTGAAGCTTTCTTT. Its coded protein is CASSVQGGNTEAFF.